A single sample gave rise to the 29 T cell receptor beta chains below, sequenced in a study of OX40 agonist ivuxolimab in advanced cancers. Only in-frame clones appear in the TCRdb table, and some are missing; sequencing was by immunoSEQ multiplex PCR. The top ten hold almost 40% of the sample, which has roughly 3,000 clones, around 78% seen once. The material sequenced was CD4+ or CD8+ T cells sorted from blood, taken in a trial of the OX40 agonist ivuxolimab. These receptors originate from an adult with an advanced solid tumor such as melanoma, head and neck, liver or kidney cancer.

In this sample, this clone turned up a few times. The rearrangement joins TRBV9 to TRBJ2-1; D gene unclear. Germline V gives CDR1 SGDLS, CDR2 YYNGEE. The CDR3 is made up of 14 amino acids. V was trimmed by 3 bases and J by 6 bases, leaving 13 bases between them. For the CDR3, the DNA is TGTGCCAGCAGCGCTCAGGATGGCGTCAATGAGCAGTTCTTC. It codes for CASSAQDGVNEQFF.

The chain is built from TRBV28 and TRBJ2-6, with unresolved D. The CDR3 totals 15 residues. Deletions cut 5 bases from V and 0 bases from J, with 8 bases between. Germline-derived CDR1 and CDR2 are MDHEN and SYDVKM. CDR3 coding DNA: TGTGCCAGCAGTCCGACAACCTCTGGGGCCAACGTCCTGACTTTC. Translating it yields CASSPTTSGANVLTF.

This sequence joins TRBV28 and TRBJ2-7, with 13 bases identical to TRBD2. The V gene's germline CDR1 is MDHEN and CDR2 SYDVKM. The CDR3 contains 15 residues. V was pared by 6 bases and J by 3 bases, with 5 bases of the junction left unmatched. The CDR3: CASRQTSGRIYEQYF. CDR3 nucleotides: TGTGCCAGCAGGCAGACTAGCGGGAGGATCTACGAGCAGTACTTC.

The chain employs TRBV27 and TRBJ2-2, with unresolved D. V lost 3 bases, J lost 1 base, and 3 bases lay in between. The CDR3 spans 13 residues. Germline values: CDR1 MNHEY, CDR2 SMNVEV (reference sequence). The CDR3 nucleotides are TGTGCCAGCAGTTTCCAGAACACCGGGGAGCTGTTTTTT. Amino acids: CASSFQNTGELFF.

The CDR3 reads CASQSGGWNTIYF. The CDR3 nucleotides read TGTGCCAGCCAGTCAGGGGGATGGAACACCATATATTTT. The chain combines TRBV6-6 with TRBJ1-3; TRBD1 aligns across 7 bases. This CDR3 region has 13 residues. Germline V gives CDR1 MNHNY, CDR2 SVGAGI (reference sequence). The junction had 8 bases not matched to a gene; V was cut back by 8 bases and J by 7 bases.

This rearrangement joins TRBV4-3 to TRBJ2-2; 8 bases fit TRBD1. The length of the CDR3 is 17 residues. V lost 0 bases to trimming and J lost 5 bases; unmatched junction nucleotides: 8. Looked up from germline, CDR1 is LGHNA and CDR2 is YSLEER. DNA of the CDR3: TGCGCCAGCAGCCAAGATATGTCAGGGGGCTCGACCGGGGAGCTGTTTTTT. The encoded protein is CASSQDMSGGSTGELFF.

The chain carries TRBV7-8 and TRBJ1-4, with 11 nucleotides matching TRBD1. V was clipped by 2 bases and J by 3 bases; unmatched bases: 8. CDR1 is SGHVS, CDR2 FQNEAQ, per germline. CDR3 length equals 18 residues. The CDR3 loop reads CASSLFGGGQGANEKLFF. CDR3 coding DNA: TGTGCCAGCAGCTTATTCGGTGGGGGACAGGGGGCTAATGAAAAACTGTTTTTT.

The J gene is TRBJ2-3, the V gene TRBV19; D is possibly TRBD2 (6 bases). Germline-derived CDR1 and CDR2 are LNHDA and SQIVND (reference sequence). This CDR3 is built from 16 residues. The V end lost 5 bases, the J end lost 6 bases, and 21 bases lay between the germline ends. This CDR3 reads CASSPGVLASVDTQYF. The CDR3, as DNA: TGTGCCAGTAGTCCTGGGGTCCTAGCGAGTGTGGATACGCAGTATTTT.

A single count supports this clone. The rearrangement joins TRBV11-3 to TRBJ2-1; D is perhaps TRBD1 or TRBD2 (5 bases each). This CDR3 contains 14 residues. V dropped 6 bases and J dropped 8 bases, with 17 bases sitting between them. Germline CDR1 is SGHNT and CDR2 is YENEEA. The CDR3 reads CASRLDRGADEQFF. CDR3 nucleotides: TGTGCCAGCAGACTCGATCGAGGGGCCGATGAGCAGTTCTTC.

This chain joins TRBV13 and TRBJ2-7; D perhaps matches TRBD2 (6 bases). The length of the CDR3 is 13 residues. The V gene's germline CDR1 is PRHDT and CDR2 FYEKMQ (reference sequence). Trimming cost V 5 bases and J 3 bases, with 11 bases left between them. The CDR3 sequence: CASSLGLNYEQYF. The CDR3 bases are TGTGCCAGCAGCCTGGGACTGAACTACGAGCAGTACTTC. Drawing the rest from reference TRBV13 and TRBJ2-7, the complete variable domain is AAGVIQSPRHLIKEKRETATLKCYPIPRHDTVYWYQQGPGQDPQFLISFYEKMQSDKGSIPDRFSAQQFSDYHSELNMSSLELGDSALYFCASSLGLNYEQYFGPGTRLTVT.

This clone was counted only a few times. This sequence joins TRBV5-5 and TRBJ2-3; D is unclear. Per the germline V gene, CDR1 is SGHKS and CDR2 is YYEKEE (reference sequence). The length of the CDR3 is 14 residues. V lost 0 bases and J lost 2, with 7 bases in between. CDR3: CASSLGDHTDTQYF. The CDR3 nucleotides read TGTGCCAGCAGCTTGGGAGACCACACAGATACGCAGTATTTT.

The rearrangement uses TRBV14 and TRBJ1-3; 7 bases are a match to TRBD1. The J segment lost 4 bases and the V segment lost 4 bases, leaving 4 bases of the junction unmatched. Germline V lookup: CDR1 SGHDN, CDR2 FVKESK. CDR3 size: 14 residues. The CDR3 region has the DNA TGTGCCAGCAGCCCCCCGGGACAGGGAAACACCATATATTTT. Protein: CASSPPGQGNTIYF.

The CDR3 nucleotides read TGTGCCAGCAGTAGGGACAGCCGAAACACCATATATTTT. This translates into CASSRDSRNTIYF. This chain links TRBV2 with TRBJ1-3; TRBD1 agrees at 7 bases. With 5 bases clipped from V and 5 bases from J, the junction kept 3 bases outside the gene matches. The CDR3 is 13 amino acids. Germline V CDR1 and CDR2: SNHLY, FYNNEI. The whole variable domain, filled in from reference TRBV2 and TRBJ1-3, reads EPEVTQTPSHQVTQMGQEVILRCVPISNHLYFYWYRQILGQKVEFLVSFYNNEISEKSEIFDDQFSVERPDGSNFTLKIRSTKLEDSAMYFCASSRDSRNTIYFGEGSWLTVV.

The gene calls are TRBV7-9 and TRBJ2-5, with D tentatively TRBD2 (6 bases). V was cut by 3 bases and J by 5 bases, with 16 bases left in between. The CDR3 covers 15 residues. Germline-derived CDR1 and CDR2 are SEHNR and FQNEAQ (reference sequence). Here the CDR3 reads CASSFYREPGETQYF. The DNA for the CDR3 is TGTGCCAGCAGCTTTTACCGGGAGCCTGGGGAGACCCAGTACTTC.

This clone is large. The chain combines TRBV9 with TRBJ1-4, with TRBD1 matching 9 bases. The germline V gene has CDR1 SGDLS and CDR2 YYNGEE. J lost 3 bases, V lost 3 bases, and 3 bases had no gene match. The CDR3 is made up of 15 amino acids. CDR3 protein: CASSGTGGPNEKLFF. In DNA, the CDR3 is TGTGCCAGCAGCGGTACAGGGGGCCCTAATGAAAAACTGTTTTTT.

This chain connects TRBV7-3 to TRBJ2-7, with 9 bases matching TRBD1. The length of the CDR3 is 12 residues. V lost 5 bases and J lost 7; bases outside the gene matches: 3. The germline gives CDR1 SGHTA, CDR2 FQGTGA. This CDR3 reads CASSPDRGEQYF. DNA for the CDR3: TGTGCCAGCAGCCCGGACAGGGGTGAGCAGTACTTC.

The V gene is TRBV4-3, the J gene TRBJ2-7; TRBD1 matches at 9 bases. Germline V gives CDR1 LGHNA, CDR2 YSLEER. The CDR3 loop spans 16 amino acids. The V gene end was trimmed by 3 bases and the J gene end by 1 base; junction bases not matched to a gene: 7. CDR3 DNA sequence: TGCGCCAGCAGCCACCTCACAGGGGGCCAATCCTACGAGCAGTACTTC. The encoded protein is CASSHLTGGQSYEQYF.

The chain joins TRBV28 to TRBJ2-1; TRBD2 matches at 13 bases. The CDR3 has 16 amino acids. V lost 4 bases to trimming and J lost 3 bases; unmatched junction nucleotides: 3. Germline values: CDR1 MDHEN, CDR2 SYDVKM. CDR3 protein: CASSSWTSGSYNEQFF. The DNA for the CDR3 is TGTGCCAGCAGTTCCTGGACTAGCGGGAGCTACAATGAGCAGTTCTTC.

This clone was detected only a few times. The chain combines TRBV9 with TRBJ2-5; the match to TRBD2 covers 11 bases. Looked up from germline, CDR1 is SGDLS and CDR2 is YYNGEE. This CDR3 comprises 14 residues. J lost 5 bases, V lost 3 bases, and 3 bases had no gene match. This chain's CDR3 is CASSDLAGGETQYF. In DNA, the CDR3 is TGTGCCAGCAGCGATCTAGCGGGGGGTGAGACCCAGTACTTC.

This clone is termed large. The chain recombines TRBV14 with TRBJ2-7, with D possibly being TRBD1 or TRBD2 (5 bases each). The CDR3 covers 14 residues. Germline CDR1 reads SGHDN; CDR2 reads FVKESK. V dropped 3 bases and J dropped 5 bases, with 14 bases sitting between them. The CDR3 region is CASSHRFRGDEQYF. The CDR3 DNA reads TGTGCCAGCAGCCATCGGTTCAGAGGGGACGAGCAGTACTTC.

CDR3 sequence (DNA): TGTGCCAGCAGCTTCACAACCGGGGAGCTGTTTTTT. Encoded protein: CASSFTTGELFF. The rearrangement links TRBV5-6 to TRBJ2-2; D is unresolved. CDR3 length: 12 residues. The germline CDR1 and CDR2 sequences are SGHDT and YYEEEE. V was pared by 2 bases and J by 5 bases, with 4 bases between.

This clone is large (0.1 to 1%). The rearrangement uses TRBV27 and TRBJ2-7; TRBD2 matches at 8 bases. The CDR3 runs to 13 residues. The V gene end was trimmed by 4 bases and the J gene end by 6 bases; junction bases not matched to a gene: 5. The germline CDR1 and CDR2 sequences are MNHEY and SMNVEV (reference sequence). The CDR3, as DNA: TGTGCCAGCAGTTACGGGACTAGTAGCGAGCAGTACTTC. Amino acids: CASSYGTSSEQYF.

This chain uses TRBV4-3 with TRBJ1-4; D may be TRBD1 (6 bases). CDR3 length: 17 amino acids. Trimming took off 1 base at V and 6 bases at J, with 18 bases between the two ends. CDR1 and CDR2 (germline): LGHNA, YSLEER. The DNA for the CDR3 is TGCGCCAGCAGCCAAGTAGGGGAGGGGGTAGTTTATGAAAAACTGTTTTTT. Its translation is CASSQVGEGVVYEKLFF.

This clone appeared a few times. The chain is built from TRBV9 and TRBJ2-1; possibly TRBD1 for D (6 bases). Germline assignment: CDR1 SGDLS and CDR2 YYNGEE. The CDR3 has 15 residues. V was trimmed by 3 bases and J by 6 bases, leaving 16 bases between them. As DNA, the CDR3 is TGTGCCAGCAGCGAAAGGTACGGGACATCCAATGAGCAGTTCTTC. It specifies CASSERYGTSNEQFF.

The CDR3: CASSLDGGVGYGYTF. The DNA for the CDR3 is TGTGCCAGCAGCCTCGACGGGGGCGTAGGCTATGGCTACACCTTC. This chain connects TRBV7-2 to TRBJ1-2; perhaps TRBD1 as D (6 bases). The CDR3 has 15 amino acids. V shed 5 bases and J shed 4 bases, with 17 bases lying between them. Germline V gives CDR1 SGHTA, CDR2 FQGNSA.

V gene TRBV7-6 combines with J gene TRBJ1-4, with 7 bases identical to TRBD1. The germline V gene has CDR1 SGHVS and CDR2 FNYEAQ. This CDR3 is built from 12 residues. Trimming at V came to 5 bases and at J to 8 bases, leaving 2 bases not matched to a gene. The CDR3 DNA reads as TGTGCCAGCAGCCAACAGGGGGAAAAACTGTTTTTT. It is translated as CASSQQGEKLFF.

The rearrangement links TRBV7-9 to TRBJ2-7; 13 bases align to TRBD2. CDR3 length: 16 amino acids. Trimming removed 4 bases from V and 4 bases from J; junction bases left unmatched: 7. Germline-derived CDR1 and CDR2 are SEHNR and FQNEAQ (reference sequence). CDR3 nucleotide sequence: TGTGCCAGCAGCTCGGGACTAGCGGGGAGACAGTACGAGCAGTACTTC. This sequence encodes CASSSGLAGRQYEQYF.

The V and J genes are TRBV28 and TRBJ1-1; a possible D gene is TRBD1 (6 bases). CDR3 size: 14 residues. Trimming shortened V by 2 bases and J by 6 bases, and 13 bases separated the two germline ends. Germline CDR1 is MDHEN and CDR2 is SYDVKM. The CDR3 sequence is CASSLMGEGAEAFF. The CDR3 region has the DNA TGTGCCAGCAGTTTAATGGGGGAGGGGGCTGAAGCTTTCTTT.

V and J are TRBV12-5 and TRBJ1-1, with a tentative D call TRBD1 (5 bases). This CDR3 region has 13 residues. CDR1 LGHNT and CDR2 FRNRAP come from the germline V gene. V shed 3 bases and J shed 6 bases, with 11 bases lying between them. The CDR3 region is CASGFGGTSEAFF. The CDR3 DNA reads as TGTGCTAGTGGTTTCGGGGGAACTTCTGAAGCTTTCTTT. The entire variable domain, with the rest obtained from reference TRBV12-5 and TRBJ1-1, is as follows: DARVTQTPRHKVTEMGQEVTMRCQPILGHNTVFWYRQTMMQGLELLAYFRNRAPLDDSGMPKDRFSAEMPDATLATLKIQPSEPRDSAVYFCASGFGGTSEAFFGQGTRLTVV.